The 5 T cell receptor beta chains reported below all come from one sample, sequenced in a study of shared clonotypes between healthy human individuals. TCRdb's table, derived via immunoSEQ multiplex PCR, lists solely in-frame clones and lacks some. Of about 980,000 clones in the sample, roughly 72% were seen once. Material for sequencing was memory CD4+ T cells sorted from blood. The subset was: CD45RA-negative fraction. Source of these receptors: a young man in good health.

The genes are TRBV2 and TRBJ1-5, with D hard to call. The CDR3 loop spans 13 amino acids. Germline CDR1 is SNHLY and CDR2 is FYNNEI. Trimming removed 7 bases from V and 0 bases from J, with 7 bases in between. In DNA, the CDR3 is TGTGCCAGCAAACAGTATAGCAATCAGCCCCAGCATTTT. This encodes CASKQYSNQPQHF.

The V call is TRBV9, the J call TRBJ2-7; 13 nucleotides line up with TRBD2. The V segment lost 4 bases and the J segment 5 bases; nucleotides outside the gene matches: 9. The germline CDR1 and CDR2 sequences are SGDLS and YYNGEE. The CDR3 has 16 residues. The DNA for the CDR3 is TGTGCCAGCAGCACAGGGACTAGCGGGGAGTGGAACGAGCAGTACTTC. As protein: CASSTGTSGEWNEQYF.

A remark on this clone: The sample has other DNA sequences that encode this CDR3 too. The chain combines TRBV27 with TRBJ1-3; perhaps TRBD1 as D (6 bases). V dropped 5 bases and J dropped 3 bases, with 8 bases sitting between them. The CDR3 has 13 residues. The V gene's germline CDR1 is MNHEY and CDR2 SMNVEV (reference sequence). The CDR3 nucleotides are TGTGCCAGCAGTCCCAGGGGTGGAAACACCATATATTTT. Protein sequence: CASSPRGGNTIYF.

The CDR3, as DNA: TGTGCCAGCAGTTACGGGCAGCAGGGGGGAACCGGGGAGCTGTTTTTT. Translation: CASSYGQQGGTGELFF. This chain connects TRBV6-5 to TRBJ2-2, with D perhaps TRBD1 (7 bases). The germline V and J ends were trimmed by 2 bases and 5 bases, with 15 bases remaining between them. The CDR3 is made up of 16 amino acids. Germline V gene data show CDR1 as MNHEY and CDR2 as SVGAGI.

The chain is built from TRBV9 and TRBJ2-1; 9 bases fit TRBD1. The V segment lost 4 bases and the J segment 5 bases; nucleotides outside the gene matches: 7. The CDR3 covers 15 residues. Germline loops: CDR1 SGDLS, CDR2 YYNGEE. CDR3 sequence reads: CASSPPGTGHNEQFF. CDR3 coding DNA: TGTGCCAGCAGCCCCCCCGGGACAGGGCACAATGAGCAGTTCTTC. Supplemented by reference TRBV9 and TRBJ2-1, the full variable domain reads DSGVTQTPKHLITATGQRVTLRCSPRSGDLSVYWYQQSLDQGLQFLIQYYNGEERAKGNILERFSAQQFPDLHSELNLSSLELGDSALYFCASSPPGTGHNEQFFGPGTRLTVL.